This TCR beta chain stems from a study of cytomegalovirus exposure and HLA in healthy donors. V was clipped by 5 bases and J by 0 bases; unmatched bases: 6. This CDR3 region has 15 residues. CDR1 and CDR2 from the germline V gene are SEHNR and FQNEAQ (reference sequence). The repertoire was sequenced with immunoSEQ multiplex PCR; TCRdb's copy has only in-frame clones and lacks some. The sample has about 120,000 clones; 70% to 90% are singletons. Notes on the study in general: The study listed around 150 cytomegalovirus-associated TCR beta chains. In a later analysis, first-cohort TCR clusters were found to tend to co-occur in the approximately 120 validation repertoires. The classifier reportedly diagnosed cytomegalovirus status with high specificity and sensitivity. Among TCR sequences, most were rare, though some public TCRs appeared in many donors.

With respect to this clone: Its target is unknown.

The clonotype comes from a woman under 40 in good health and CMV-seronegative. Sequenced: PBMCs. V gene TRBV7-9 combines with J gene TRBJ2-7; 8 bases are a match to TRBD1. The CDR3, as DNA: TGTGCCAGCAGCCCTCGGACAGGGTCCTCCTACGAGCAGTACTTC. Protein product: CASSPRTGSSYEQYF.